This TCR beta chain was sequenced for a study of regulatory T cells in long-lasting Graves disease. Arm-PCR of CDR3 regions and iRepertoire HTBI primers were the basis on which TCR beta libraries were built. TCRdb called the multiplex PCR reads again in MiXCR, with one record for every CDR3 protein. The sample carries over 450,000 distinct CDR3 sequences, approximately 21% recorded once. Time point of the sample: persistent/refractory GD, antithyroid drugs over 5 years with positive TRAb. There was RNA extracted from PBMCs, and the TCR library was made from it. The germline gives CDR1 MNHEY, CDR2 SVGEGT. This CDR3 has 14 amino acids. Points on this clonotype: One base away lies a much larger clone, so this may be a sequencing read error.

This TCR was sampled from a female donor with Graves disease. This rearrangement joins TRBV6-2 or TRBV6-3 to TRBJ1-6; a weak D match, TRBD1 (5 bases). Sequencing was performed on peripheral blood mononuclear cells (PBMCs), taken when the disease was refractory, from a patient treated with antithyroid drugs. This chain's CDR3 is CASAGFARNSSLHF. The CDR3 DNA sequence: TGTGCCAGCGCAGGGTTCGCTCGTAATTCATCCCTCCACTTT.